Listed below are T cell receptor beta chains from one sample, sequenced in a study of T cell repertoires in cytomegalovirus infection. TCRdb reprocessed the reads via MiXCR and lists one record per CDR3 protein. The table includes roughly 300,000 distinct CDR3 sequences, around 9.5% detected once. Source material: PBMCs. The source is a human donor in good health (CMV status not recorded). Some clones in this sample may be carry-over from other donors' samples. CDR3s include the opening cysteine and the closing phenylalanine or tryptophan. A D gene is named only where the DNA matches it firmly. The size of a clone is reported for some rows only, either as once, few or many, or as a class for expanded clones.

>-|TRBV27|many|TRBJ2-5
TGTGCCAGCAGTTCATATTTTCGGGGAAGAGAGACCCAGTACTTC
CASSSYFRGRETQYF
>-|TRBV7-9|few|TRBJ2-3
TGTGCCAGCAGCCCTCAGTGGCAGGGAAGGATTAGCACAGATACGCAGTATTTT
CASSPQWQGRISTDTQYF
>TRBD2|TRBV6-6|-|TRBJ2-1
TGTGCCAGCAGTTCGACTAGCGGGATAATCAATGAGCAGTTCTTC
CASSSTSGIINEQFF
>-|TRBV7-8|many|TRBJ2-5
TGTGCCAGCAGCTTAGGGCGGGCCCTACAAGAGACCCAGTACTTC
CASSLGRALQETQYF
>-|TRBV14|many|TRBJ2-5
TGTGCCAGCAGCCAGACCCAAGAGACCCAGTACTTC
CASSQTQETQYF
>-|TRBV25-1|many|TRBJ1-1
TGTGCCAGCAGTGAAAGGACGAGGGGGACTGAAGCTTTCTTT
CASSERTRGTEAFF
>-|TRBV7-2|many|TRBJ2-3
TGTGCCAGCAGCTTAGTCCGTACGGATCGCCGCACAGATACGCAGTATTTT
CASSLVRTDRRTDTQYF
>-|TRBV7-6|few|TRBJ1-1
TGTGCCAGCGCGGCAGTGAACACTGAAGCTTTCTTT
CASAAVNTEAFF
>-|TRBV7-9|few|TRBJ2-5
TGTGCCAGCAGCTTTGCGGACCAGCGGTGGGAGACCCAGTACTTC
CASSFADQRWETQYF
>-|TRBV7-2|-|TRBJ2-5
TGTGCCAGCAGCTCTCTCTTGGCGTCGGAGACCCAGTACTTC
CASSSLLASETQYF
>TRBD2|TRBV7-2|many|TRBJ2-1
TGTGCCAGCAGCTTAAGACTAGCGGGGGGGCAGGACAATGAGCAGTTCTTC
CASSLRLAGGQDNEQFF
>-|TRBV28|few|TRBJ1-2
TGTGCCACTAAGGACAGTAACTATGGCTACACCTTC
CATKDSNYGYTF
>TRBD2|TRBV7-6|many|TRBJ2-3
TGTGCCAGCAGCCCCTGGACTAGCGGGGGCGATAAAGATACGCAGTATTTT
CASSPWTSGGDKDTQYF
>TRBD2|TRBV20-1|-|TRBJ2-1
TGCAGTGCTAGACCTAGCGGGGGGGGTACCTACAATGAGCAGTTCTTC
CSARPSGGGTYNEQFF
>-|TRBV27|few|TRBJ2-1
TGTGCCAGCAGTTTATGGGGGGCGCCCTACAATGAGCAGTTCTTC
CASSLWGAPYNEQFF
>-|TRBV30|few|TRBJ2-7
TGTGCCTGGAGGCAATTGACCTACGAGCAGTACTTC
CAWRQLTYEQYF
>TRBD1|TRBV14|-|TRBJ2-5
TGTGCCAGCAGCCAAGGCGTACAGGGGTTGCGAGAGACCCAGTACTTC
CASSQGVQGLRETQYF
>-|TRBV11-2|-|TRBJ1-3
TGTGCCAGCAGCTTGTATAGGGGGACGGAGGCCTCTGGAAACACCATATATTTT
CASSLYRGTEASGNTIYF
>TRBD2|TRBV6-2/TRBV6-3|-|TRBJ2-3
TGTGCCAGCAGTCGTGGACTAGCGGGAGCTACAGATACGCAGTATTTT
CASSRGLAGATDTQYF
>-|TRBV12-3/TRBV12-4|-|TRBJ2-2
TGTGCCACCCGGCGAGGCCAGTCGAACACCGGGGAGCTGTTTTTT
CATRRGQSNTGELFF
>TRBD2|TRBV7-6|many|TRBJ2-3
TGTGCCAGCAGCTCGCGGGGGACTAGCGGGGGGTCCCGCTTT
CASSSRGTSGGSRF
>TRBD1|TRBV7-9|-|TRBJ1-2
TGTGCCAGCAGTCGAGGAATCGTAGCGGGACAGGGTCGGTATGGCTACACCTTC
CASSRGIVAGQGRYGYTF
>TRBD1|TRBV7-9|-|TRBJ1-4
TGTGCCAGCGAGCCACTACCCGGGACAGGGAAAGAAAAACTGTTTTTT
CASEPLPGTGKEKLFF
>-|TRBV7-2|many|TRBJ2-3
TGTGCCAGCAATCTTTACGTATCCTCTTCAGATACGCAGTATTTT
CASNLYVSSSDTQYF
>-|TRBV7-2|-|TRBJ1-1
TGTGCCAGCAGCTTATGGGGGACTCCTGAAGCTTTCTTT
CASSLWGTPEAFF
>-|TRBV5-4|-|TRBJ2-7
TGTGCCAGCAGCTTGGCGGGGGCGGAAGAGCAGTACTTC
CASSLAGAEEQYF
>-|TRBV23-1|many|TRBJ1-4
TGCGCCAGCAGTCCCGCAACTAATGAAAAACTGTTTTTT
CASSPATNEKLFF
>TRBD2|TRBV20-1|-|TRBJ2-1
TGCAGTGCTTTCCCCTCGAGCGGGAGCCGTCGTGAGCAGTTCTTC
CSAFPSSGSRREQFF
>TRBD1|TRBV30|-|TRBJ1-5
TGTGCCTGGAGAGGGGGCCTGGGGCCCCAGCATTTT
CAWRGGLGPQHF
>-|TRBV4-1|-|TRBJ1-3
TGCGCCAGCAACCAAGCCTCCGGCGCTGGAAACACCATATATTTT
CASNQASGAGNTIYF
>TRBD1|TRBV20-1|few|TRBJ2-7
TGCAGTGCTTCTGGGACAGAGAGGTACGAGCAGTACTTC
CSASGTERYEQYF
>-|TRBV28|few|TRBJ1-1
TGTGCCGGGGGCTCTGATTCCCAACCTGAAGCTTTCTTT
CAGGSDSQPEAFF
>-|TRBV12-3/TRBV12-4|many|TRBJ2-5
TGTGCCAGCAGCCTGACAGGCACAGAGACCCAGTACTTC
CASSLTGTETQYF
>-|TRBV12-3/TRBV12-4|once|TRBJ1-1
TGTGCCAGCAGCGACGTCCGGAGGTCCACTGAATCTTTCTTT
CASSDVRRSTESFF
>-|TRBV7-2|-|TRBJ1-6
TGTGCCAGCAGCCCGCAGGGGAATTCACCCCTCCACTTT
CASSPQGNSPLHF
>-|TRBV6-6|many|TRBJ1-3
TGTGCCAGCAGTTACTCTTCAGGCCCGGCCTCTGGAAACACCATATATTTT
CASSYSSGPASGNTIYF
>TRBD1|TRBV10-3|few|TRBJ1-1
TGTGCCATCAGCCCCCGACAGGGGAACACTGAAGCTTTCTTT
CAISPRQGNTEAFF
>-|TRBV7-2|many|TRBJ2-7
TGTGCCAGCAGCTTAGATCCGGGGTCCTACGAGCAGTACTTC
CASSLDPGSYEQYF
>-|TRBV6-2/TRBV6-3|-|TRBJ2-1
TGTGCCAGCAGTTACCTAGCGATGACCTCCTACAATGAGCAGTTCTTC
CASSYLAMTSYNEQFF
>-|TRBV6-2/TRBV6-3|few|TRBJ2-3
TGTGCCAGCCACCCGTACAGCACAGATACGCAGTATTTT
CASHPYSTDTQYF
>-|TRBV4-3|few|TRBJ2-5
TGCGCCAGCAGCCAAGATACCTCTGAGACCCAGTACTTC
CASSQDTSETQYF
>-|TRBV7-9|many|TRBJ1-1
TGTGCCAGCAGCTTAGAAATGGGGACTGAAGCTTTCTTT
CASSLEMGTEAFF